Each of the 28 T cell receptor beta chains below was sequenced from the same sample in a study of OX40 agonist ivuxolimab in advanced cancers. Profiling relied on immunoSEQ multiplex PCR, and the TCRdb table lists in-frame clones only, not all of them. The data show about 28,000 clones, 80% seen once. Sample: CD4+ or CD8+ T cells sorted from blood, taken in a trial of the OX40 agonist ivuxolimab. The receptor source for this set is an adult with an advanced solid tumor such as melanoma, head and neck, liver or kidney cancer.

The gene calls are TRBV12-5 and TRBJ2-2, with 7 positions matching TRBD1. Germline loops: CDR1 LGHNT, CDR2 FRNRAP. The CDR3 loop spans 15 amino acids. V shed 6 bases, J shed 7 bases, and the junction held 11 bases outside the gene matches. CDR3 sequence: CASGPDRVVDGELFF. As DNA, the CDR3 is TGTGCTAGTGGCCCCGACAGGGTGGTCGACGGGGAGCTGTTTTTT.

This sequence joins TRBV27 and TRBJ1-1; possibly TRBD1 for D (5 bases). The V gene lost 3 bases and the J gene lost 1 base, with 12 bases spanning the gap. This CDR3 has 15 amino acids. Germline V gives CDR1 MNHEY, CDR2 SMNVEV (reference sequence). CDR3 in amino acids: CASSFLTEPNTEAFF. CDR3 bases: TGTGCCAGCAGTTTCTTGACAGAGCCGAACACTGAAGCTTTCTTT.

V is TRBV9 and J is TRBJ1-5, with TRBD1 matching over 8 bases. Germline V gene data show CDR1 as SGDLS and CDR2 as YYNGEE. J was trimmed by 6 bases and V by 1 base; bases with no gene match: 3. This CDR3 is 14 amino acids long. CDR3 amino acids: CASSVSGGRQPQHF. DNA of the CDR3: TGTGCCAGCAGCGTATCAGGGGGCCGTCAGCCCCAGCATTTT.

The chain links TRBV5-5 to TRBJ2-7; TRBD2 agrees at 8 bases. The CDR3 extends over 16 amino acids. Losses at the gene ends were 4 bases for V and 0 bases for J; bases not matched to a gene: 9. Germline V gene sequence: CDR1 SGHKS, CDR2 YYEKEE (reference sequence). CDR3 DNA sequence: TGTGCCAGCAGCAAGGAGACTAGCGTGAGCTCCTACGAGCAGTACTTC. Translating it yields CASSKETSVSSYEQYF.

This sequence joins TRBV7-9 and TRBJ1-3; D not resolved. The CDR3 sequence is 14 residues long. Trimming cost V 6 bases and J 4 bases, with 13 bases left between them. Germline CDR1 SEHNR, CDR2 FQNEAQ (reference sequence). This CDR3 is CASRRDEDGNTIYF. CDR3 DNA sequence: TGTGCCAGCAGAAGAGACGAGGACGGAAACACCATATATTTT.

The chain has TRBV7-9 and TRBJ2-3; D perhaps matches TRBD1 (6 bases). Germline V gene data show CDR1 as SEHNR and CDR2 as FQNEAQ (reference sequence). This CDR3 spans 17 amino acids. Deletions cut 2 bases from V and 0 bases from J, with 15 bases between. The CDR3 nucleotides are TGTGCCAGCAGCTTACCCCAGGGGCTAGCTAGCACAGATACGCAGTATTTT. Protein: CASSLPQGLASTDTQYF.

The V call is TRBV4-2, the J call TRBJ2-7, with 7 nucleotides matching TRBD1. This CDR3 spans 16 amino acids. Trimming cost V 0 bases and J 0 bases; bases outside gene matches: 5. Germline V CDR1 and CDR2: LGHNA, YNFKEQ. This chain's CDR3 is CASSQEGAGGSYEQYF. In nucleotides, the CDR3 is TGTGCCAGCAGCCAAGAAGGGGCAGGGGGCTCCTACGAGCAGTACTTC.

V gene TRBV9 combines with J gene TRBJ2-3, with unresolved D. Germline V gene lookup returns CDR1 SGDLS and CDR2 YYNGEE. CDR3 length equals 15 residues. Trimming stripped 0 bases from V and 1 base from J, with 9 bases between. CDR3 DNA sequence: TGTGCCAGCAGCGTAGGAGGTTTCGGCACAGATACGCAGTATTTT. As protein: CASSVGGFGTDTQYF.

V and J are TRBV27 and TRBJ1-1; the D gene is possibly TRBD1 (6 bases). Trimming removed 3 bases from V and 1 base from J, with 6 bases in between. The length of the CDR3 is 13 residues. The germline CDR1 and CDR2 sequences are MNHEY and SMNVEV (reference sequence). This chain's CDR3 is CASSLTGNTEAFF. The DNA for the CDR3 is TGTGCCAGCAGTTTGACAGGGAACACTGAAGCTTTCTTT.

This rearrangement joins TRBV4-1 to TRBJ2-1; 9 bases line up with TRBD2. Losses at the gene ends were 4 bases for V and 4 bases for J; bases not matched to a gene: 8. CDR1 is MGHRA, CDR2 YSYEKL, per germline. The CDR3 covers 16 residues. The CDR3 sequence: CASSRPGLATYNEQFF. The CDR3 DNA reads as TGCGCCAGCAGCCGGCCGGGACTAGCCACTTACAATGAGCAGTTCTTC.

This rearrangement joins TRBV7-6 to TRBJ2-5; D is possibly TRBD1 or TRBD2 (5 bases each). The CDR3 runs 14 residues. V lost 5 bases, J lost 4 bases, and 14 bases lay in between. Germline V gene data show CDR1 as SGHVS and CDR2 as FNYEAQ. The CDR3 coding sequence is TGTGCCAGCAGCGTACGGGACCTGCTAGAGACCCAGTACTTC. Its protein is CASSVRDLLETQYF.

The genes are TRBV11-2 and TRBJ2-1, with 7 bases that match TRBD2. The junction had 5 bases not matched to a gene; V was cut back by 5 bases and J by 1 base. The CDR3 is made up of 15 amino acids. The germline CDR1 and CDR2 sequences are SGHAT and FQNNGV. The CDR3 bases are TGTGCCAGCAGCCTTCTCGGGGGGTCCTACAATGAGCAGTTCTTC. Protein sequence: CASSLLGGSYNEQFF.

The V gene is TRBV6-5, the J gene TRBJ1-2; D gene uncertain. Trimming shortened V by 5 bases and J by 0 bases, and 13 bases separated the two germline ends. Germline CDR1 is MNHEY and CDR2 is SVGAGI. The CDR3 is 15 residues long. CDR3 sequence (DNA): TGTGCCAGCAGTCTTCGACAAACTGCTAACTATGGCTACACCTTC. Protein product: CASSLRQTANYGYTF.

The J gene is TRBJ2-7, the V gene TRBV4-1; 7 bases align to TRBD1. CDR3 length equals 14 residues. The V and J ends lost 1 base and 2 bases, in that order; junction bases with no gene match: 2. Germline V CDR1 and CDR2: MGHRA, YSYEKL. The CDR3 bases are TGCGCCAGCAGCCAAGCGACAGGGACCTACGAGCAGTACTTC. It codes for CASSQATGTYEQYF.

The V and J genes are TRBV27 and TRBJ2-1; 9 nucleotides align to TRBD2. The germline V gene has CDR1 MNHEY and CDR2 SMNVEV (reference sequence). After removal of 5 bases from V and 2 bases from J, the junction contained 7 bases not matched to a gene. CDR3 length equals 16 residues. The CDR3 DNA follows: TGTGCCAGCAGTCCCGGGGCTAGCGGGGCCTACAATGAGCAGTTCTTC. Translating gives CASSPGASGAYNEQFF.

V is TRBV5-1 and J is TRBJ1-5; D is unresolved. CDR1 and CDR2 (germline): SGHRS, YFSETQ. Trimming cost V 0 bases and J 9 bases, with 10 bases left between them. The CDR3 covers 13 residues. This CDR3 is CASSLAGLGPQHF. In DNA form, the CDR3 reads TGCGCCAGCAGCTTGGCCGGCCTAGGGCCCCAGCATTTT.

This clone has only a few counts. The genes are TRBV4-2 and TRBJ2-1; 7 nucleotides agree with TRBD1. The CDR3 runs to 15 residues. After removal of 5 bases from V and 5 bases from J, the junction contained 9 bases not matched to a gene. Germline values: CDR1 LGHNA, CDR2 YNFKEQ. CDR3 loop: CASSSYRGTNNEQFF. CDR3 DNA sequence: TGTGCCAGCAGCAGCTACAGGGGAACCAACAATGAGCAGTTCTTC.

The chain links TRBV6-5 to TRBJ2-7; D gene unclear. The length of the CDR3 is 12 residues. Trimming stripped 5 bases from V and 3 bases from J, with 8 bases between. Germline V gene data show CDR1 as MNHEY and CDR2 as SVGAGI. CDR3 nucleotides: TGTGCCAGCAGTCGCCCCCGCTACGAGCAGTACTTC. Amino acids: CASSRPRYEQYF.

Comments on this clone: The junction differs from germline at one of its ends, possibly a read error. The chain recombines TRBV6-6 with TRBJ1-5; D uncertain. Germline V gives CDR1 MNHNY, CDR2 SVGAGI (reference sequence). The CDR3 is made up of 15 amino acids. The CDR3 spells CASSYSPYSNQPQHF. The CDR3 DNA reads TGTGCCAGCAGCTACTCTCCCTATAGCAATCAGCCCCAGCATTTT.

This sequence joins TRBV5-6 and TRBJ2-7; D is ambiguous. Deletions cut 1 base from V and 0 bases from J, with 8 bases between. CDR1 and CDR2 from the germline V gene are SGHDT and YYEEEE. The CDR3 covers 14 residues. The CDR3 region is CASSLSFRSYEQYF. CDR3 bases: TGTGCCAGCAGCTTGTCTTTCCGCTCCTACGAGCAGTACTTC.

CDR3 sequence reads: CASSLGGQGAYNEQFF. CDR3 DNA sequence: TGTGCCAGTAGTCTGGGGGGACAGGGGGCCTACAATGAGCAGTTCTTC. The chain combines TRBV19 with TRBJ2-1; TRBD1 agrees at 11 bases. The V and J ends lost 5 bases and 2 bases, in that order; junction bases with no gene match: 5. CDR1 is LNHDA and CDR2 is SQIVND in the germline V gene (reference sequence). The CDR3 runs to 16 residues. The variable domain in full, completed from reference TRBV19 and TRBJ2-1, reads DGGITQSPKYLFRKEGQNVTLSCEQNLNHDAMYWYRQDPGQGLRLIYYSQIVNDFQKGDIAEGYSVSREKKESFPLTVTSAQKNPTAFYLCASSLGGQGAYNEQFFGPGTRLTVL.

The chain uses TRBV6-5 and TRBJ1-5; D may be TRBD1 (5 bases). Germline V lookup: CDR1 MNHEY, CDR2 SVGAGI. V lost 4 bases to trimming and J lost 6 bases, with 13 bases between them. The length of the CDR3 is 14 residues. The CDR3 DNA follows: TGTGCCAGCAGTTCGTCGGCAGGGAGTCAGCCCCAGCATTTT. It translates to CASSSSAGSQPQHF.

A single count supports this clone. The chain carries TRBV30 and TRBJ1-2; D not resolved. V was cut by 0 bases and J by 4 bases, with 6 bases left in between. The germline CDR1 and CDR2 sequences are GTSNPN and SVGIG (reference sequence). This CDR3 is built from 12 residues. The CDR3 region has the DNA TGTGCCTGGAGTGTCGAACTCTATGGCTACACCTTC. Amino acid sequence: CAWSVELYGYTF.

DNA of the CDR3: TGTGCCAGCAGCTTCTCAGCTCCAGGAAACACCATATATTTT. The encoded protein is CASSFSAPGNTIYF. This chain links TRBV13 with TRBJ1-3; the D is unclear. The CDR3 is 14 amino acids. V lost 3 bases and J 4 bases, leaving 10 bases between the germline ends. The germline V gene encodes CDR1 PRHDT and CDR2 FYEKMQ (reference sequence).

The chain joins TRBV27 to TRBJ1-3; D call uncertain. The CDR3 loop spans 16 amino acids. Trimming removed 0 bases from V and 0 bases from J, with 9 bases in between. Germline V CDR1 and CDR2: MNHEY, SMNVEV (reference sequence). This CDR3 is CASSLSTASSGNTIYF. CDR3 sequence (DNA): TGTGCCAGCAGTTTATCGACCGCCTCCTCTGGAAACACCATATATTTT.

The chain joins TRBV9 to TRBJ1-1, with 8 bases identical to TRBD1. CDR3 length: 13 amino acids. Trimming removed 0 bases from V and 10 bases from J; junction bases left unmatched: 5. The V gene's germline CDR1 is SGDLS and CDR2 YYNGEE. CDR3 in amino acids: CASSVGQGSAAFF. In nucleotides, the CDR3 is TGTGCCAGCAGCGTAGGACAGGGGTCGGCAGCTTTCTTT.

The chain recombines TRBV6-6 with TRBJ2-3; D is possibly TRBD1 or TRBD2 (7 bases each). Per germline, CDR1 MNHNY and CDR2 SVGAGI (reference sequence). The germline V and J ends were trimmed by 1 base and 5 bases, with 13 bases remaining between them. The CDR3 consists of 15 residues. This CDR3 is CASSYWEGAGDTQYF. CDR3 sequence (DNA): TGTGCCAGCAGTTACTGGGAGGGGGCAGGAGATACGCAGTATTTT.

This chain connects TRBV15 to TRBJ1-5; D uncertain. V was cut by 1 base and J by 1 base, with 5 bases left in between. The CDR3 covers 14 residues. The germline V gene has CDR1 LNHNV and CDR2 YYDKDF (reference sequence). The CDR3 loop is CATSRGRSNQPQHF. The CDR3 bases are TGTGCCACCAGCAGAGGCAGAAGCAATCAGCCCCAGCATTTT.